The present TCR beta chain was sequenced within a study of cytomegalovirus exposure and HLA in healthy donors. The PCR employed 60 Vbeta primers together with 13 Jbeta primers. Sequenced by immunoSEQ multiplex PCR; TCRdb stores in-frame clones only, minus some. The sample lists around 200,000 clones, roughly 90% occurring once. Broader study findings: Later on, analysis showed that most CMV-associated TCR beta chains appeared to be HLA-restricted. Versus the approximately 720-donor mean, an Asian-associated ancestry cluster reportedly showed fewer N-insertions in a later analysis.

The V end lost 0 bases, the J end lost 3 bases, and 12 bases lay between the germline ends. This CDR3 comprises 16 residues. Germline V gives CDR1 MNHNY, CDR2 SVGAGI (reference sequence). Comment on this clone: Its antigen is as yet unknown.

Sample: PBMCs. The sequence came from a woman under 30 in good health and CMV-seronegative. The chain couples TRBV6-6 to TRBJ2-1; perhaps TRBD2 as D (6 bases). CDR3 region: CASSYSPASDYNEQFF. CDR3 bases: TGTGCCAGCAGTTACTCCCCGGCTAGCGACTACAATGAGCAGTTCTTC.